This passage covers 31 T cell receptor beta chains from one sample sequenced in a study of cytomegalovirus exposure and HLA in healthy donors. PCR used 60 Vbeta primers and 13 Jbeta primers. The data were produced by immunoSEQ multiplex PCR, yet TCRdb's version contains in-frame clones alone and is incomplete. The sample carries a few hundred thousand clones, about nine tenths recorded once. Material: PBMCs. The receptors here all came from a girl aged 2 to 9 in good health and CMV-seronegative.

V gene TRBV30 combines with J gene TRBJ2-5; 12 nucleotides agree with TRBD1. The J call is uncertain, as TRBJ2-7 better fits the DNA end. Germline assignment: CDR1 GTSNPN and CDR2 SVGIG (reference sequence). The CDR3 length is 15 residues. The CDR3 DNA reads as TGTGCCTGGAGTCAGGGGGGGACAGGGGGCTCCGAGCAGTACTTC. Amino acids: CAWSQGGTGGSEQYF.

The genes are TRBV30 and TRBJ2-7; tentatively, D is TRBD1 (5 bases). Trimming removed 5 bases from V and 2 bases from J, with 19 bases in between. CDR1 is GTSNPN and CDR2 is SVGIG in the germline V gene (reference sequence). The CDR3 is 15 amino acids. For the CDR3, the DNA is TGTGCCTGGGAACCCCCTCAGGGTATCCCCTACGAGCAGTACTTC. Protein: CAWEPPQGIPYEQYF.

The gene calls are TRBV7-9 and TRBJ2-6, with TRBD2 matching 9 bases. The CDR3 covers 16 residues. The germline V gene has CDR1 SEHNR and CDR2 FQNEAQ (reference sequence). J lost 2 bases, V lost 6 bases, and 5 bases had no gene match. The CDR3 nucleotides are TGTGCCAGCAGTTCGAGACTAGCGGCTGGGGCCAACGTCCTGACTTTC. This gives the protein CASSSRLAAGANVLTF.

This chain joins TRBV5-6 and TRBJ2-5, with no clear D. This CDR3 region has 15 residues. Germline V CDR1 and CDR2: SGHDT, YYEEEE. V lost 4 bases and J 0 bases, leaving 13 bases between the germline ends. Here the CDR3 DNA reads TGTGCCAGCAGCCCCCCGTCTGCGTACCAAGAGACCCAGTACTTC. Translated: CASSPPSAYQETQYF.

The chain has TRBV7-9 and TRBJ2-3; 10 bases line up with TRBD2. The CDR3 runs 16 residues. V shed 1 base and J 6 bases; nucleotides not matched to a gene: 7. Germline assignment: CDR1 SEHNR and CDR2 FQNEAQ (reference sequence). CDR3: CASSLGFLAGGDTQYF. CDR3 DNA sequence: TGTGCCAGCAGCTTAGGATTTTTAGCGGGAGGCGATACGCAGTATTTT.

This clone was recorded once. V is TRBV5-4 and J is TRBJ2-2; TRBD2 might be the D (7 bases). Trimming cost V 4 bases and J 6 bases, with 13 bases left between them. Germline-derived CDR1 and CDR2 are SGHNT and YYREEE (reference sequence). The CDR3 extends over 14 amino acids. The CDR3 bases are TGTGCCAGCAGCCCGGGGGGCCCGGCCGGGGAGCTGTTTTTT. As protein: CASSPGGPAGELFF.

The rearrangement joins TRBV6-6 to TRBJ2-7; TRBD2 matches at 7 bases. CDR3 size: 14 residues. With V trimmed by 1 base and J by 2 bases, 2 bases remained unmatched. Germline V gene sequence: CDR1 MNHNY, CDR2 SVGAGI (reference sequence). In DNA form, the CDR3 reads TGTGCCAGCAGTTACTTGGGACTAACCTACGAGCAGTACTTC. It codes for CASSYLGLTYEQYF.

This clone occurred once. This chain connects TRBV7-8 to TRBJ1-5, with D tentatively TRBD1 (5 bases). Trimming took 1 base from V and 5 from J, leaving 18 bases between them. This CDR3 spans 17 amino acids. Germline V gene data show CDR1 as SGHVS and CDR2 as FQNEAQ. CDR3 DNA: TGTGCCAGCAGCTTAGAAGGCGGGGTGGGGGGAGATCAGCCCCAGCATTTT. Translating gives CASSLEGGVGGDQPQHF.

This CDR3 is CASSPDPSGPYNEQFF. CDR3 bases: TGTGCCAGCTCACCGGACCCTAGCGGTCCCTACAATGAGCAGTTCTTC. The gene calls are TRBV18 and TRBJ2-1; 7 bases align to TRBD2. V trimming: 3 bases; J trimming: 2 bases; junction bases outside the gene matches: 7. The CDR3 sequence is 16 residues long. From germline, CDR1 is KGHSH and CDR2 LQKENI. Supplemented by reference TRBV18 and TRBJ2-1, the full variable domain reads NAGVMQNPRHLVRRRGQEARLRCSPMKGHSHVYWYRQLPEEGLKFMVYLQKENIIDESGMPKERFSAEFPKEGPSILRIQQVVRGDSAAYFCASSPDPSGPYNEQFFGPGTRLTVL.

The rearrangement uses TRBV28 and TRBJ2-7; TRBD1 matches 9 bases. Trimming cost V 8 bases and J 0 bases; bases outside gene matches: 8. This CDR3 is built from 15 residues. CDR1 and CDR2 from the germline V gene are MDHEN and SYDVKM. Here the CDR3 reads CASGDGTGSSYEQYF. CDR3 bases: TGTGCCAGCGGCGACGGGACAGGGAGCTCCTACGAGCAGTACTTC.

Only one count was recorded for this clone. V gene TRBV9 combines with J gene TRBJ2-3, with D perhaps matching TRBD1 (6 bases). Trimming stripped 4 bases from V and 6 bases from J, with 18 bases between. The CDR3 length is 15 residues. The germline V gene encodes CDR1 SGDLS and CDR2 YYNGEE. In DNA, the CDR3 is TGTGCCAGCAGCCAGGGGCCTAGTGGGACGGATACGCAGTATTTT. Translating it yields CASSQGPSGTDTQYF.

V gene TRBV7-8 combines with J gene TRBJ2-5; D is perhaps TRBD2 (7 bases). Germline V CDR1 and CDR2: SGHVS, FQNEAQ. This CDR3 is 15 amino acids long. Deletions cut 1 base from V and 1 base from J, with 10 bases between. CDR3 residues: CASSLGGGAQETQYF. CDR3 DNA: TGTGCCAGCAGCTTAGGTGGGGGGGCCCAAGAGACCCAGTACTTC.

This rearrangement joins TRBV28 to TRBJ1-3; D is uncertain. The V gene's germline CDR1 is MDHEN and CDR2 SYDVKM. Trimming shortened V by 10 bases and J by 2 bases, and 9 bases separated the two germline ends. The CDR3 is made up of 12 amino acids. DNA for the CDR3: TGTGCCACTACAGAAACTGGAAACACCATATATTTT. Amino acids: CATTETGNTIYF.

The chain has TRBV6-5 and TRBJ2-7, with D possibly matching TRBD1 (6 bases). Trimming shortened V by 2 bases and J by 1 base, and 15 bases separated the two germline ends. This CDR3 has 16 residues. CDR1 and CDR2 from the germline V gene are MNHEY and SVGAGI. The CDR3 bases are TGTGCCAGCAGTTACCATTCGAGGACAGCGTCCTACGAGCAGTACTTC. It is translated as CASSYHSRTASYEQYF.

The chain couples TRBV15 to TRBJ2-2; TRBD2 aligns across 9 bases. The V gene end was trimmed by 1 base and the J gene end by 4 bases; junction bases not matched to a gene: 7. The germline gives CDR1 LNHNV, CDR2 YYDKDF (reference sequence). This CDR3 contains 17 residues. CDR3 in DNA: TGTGCCACCAGCAGAGTTGCGGGAGGGCCGGGCACCGGGGAGCTGTTTTTT. Translation: CATSRVAGGPGTGELFF. Together with reference TRBV15 and TRBJ2-2, the CDR3 gives the full variable domain: DAMVIQNPRYQVTQFGKPVTLSCSQTLNHNVMYWYQQKSSQAPKLLFHYYDKDFNNEADTPDNFQSRRPNTSFCFLDIRSPGLGDTAMYLCATSRVAGGPGTGELFFGEGSRLTVL.

This clone occurred once. This rearrangement joins TRBV14 to TRBJ2-1; TRBD2 matches 13 bases. The CDR3 has 15 residues. Germline V lookup: CDR1 SGHDN, CDR2 FVKESK. J was trimmed by 7 bases and V by 3 bases; bases with no gene match: 3. CDR3 sequence (DNA): TGTGCCAGCAGCCAGGGACTAGCGGGACGGAATGAGCAGTTCTTC. It is translated as CASSQGLAGRNEQFF.

The V and J genes are TRBV5-4 and TRBJ2-3; TRBD2 matches 10 bases. V was pared by 2 bases and J by 1 base, with 10 bases of the junction left unmatched. Germline loops: CDR1 SGHNT, CDR2 YYREEE (reference sequence). This CDR3 is built from 18 residues. The CDR3 DNA reads as TGTGCCAGCAGCTTAGATTGGATAGGGACTAGCGGCACAGATACGCAGTATTTT. This codes for CASSLDWIGTSGTDTQYF.

This clone appeared a single time. The chain links TRBV11-2 to TRBJ2-7; 7 positions match TRBD2. Germline trimming cut 7 bases from V and 6 bases from J; bases unmatched to any gene: 24. Germline V gives CDR1 SGHAT, CDR2 FQNNGV. CDR3 length: 18 residues. The CDR3 is CASTPIILADPGSVEQYF. The DNA of the CDR3 is TGTGCCAGCACCCCAATCATCCTAGCGGACCCTGGGAGCGTCGAGCAGTACTTC.

The genes are TRBV30 and TRBJ1-3; D ambiguous. The V gene's germline CDR1 is GTSNPN and CDR2 SVGIG (reference sequence). V was shortened by 0 bases and J by 0 bases, with 15 bases between the two germline ends. This CDR3 region has 17 residues. This CDR3 reads CAWSVRVGRASGNTIYF. The CDR3 DNA reads as TGTGCCTGGAGTGTAAGAGTGGGGAGGGCCTCTGGAAACACCATATATTTT.

This chain joins TRBV30 and TRBJ2-1, with TRBD2 as a possible D gene (5 bases). This CDR3 has 14 residues. V lost 2 bases, J lost 3 bases, and 11 bases lay in between. The germline V gene encodes CDR1 GTSNPN and CDR2 SVGIG (reference sequence). The CDR3 spells CAWSILVGYNEQFF. CDR3 DNA sequence: TGTGCCTGGAGTATACTAGTCGGCTACAATGAGCAGTTCTTC.

The chain employs TRBV18 and TRBJ2-3; perhaps TRBD1 as D (6 bases). The CDR3 has 13 residues. V was shortened by 4 bases and J by 3 bases, with 8 bases between the two germline ends. Looked up from germline, CDR1 is KGHSH and CDR2 is LQKENI. Here the CDR3 DNA reads TGTGCCAGCTCACGGACAGCAACAGATACGCAGTATTTT. Its protein product is CASSRTATDTQYF. The whole variable domain, remainder taken from reference TRBV18 and TRBJ2-3, is NAGVMQNPRHLVRRRGQEARLRCSPMKGHSHVYWYRQLPEEGLKFMVYLQKENIIDESGMPKERFSAEFPKEGPSILRIQQVVRGDSAAYFCASSRTATDTQYFGPGTRLTVL.

V is TRBV11-3 and J is TRBJ2-1, with 7 bases matching TRBD1. The CDR3 contains 15 residues. The germline gives CDR1 SGHNT, CDR2 YENEEA. The trim removed 3 bases at V and 6 bases at J, leaving 8 bases unmatched. CDR3 nucleotides: TGTGCCAGCAGCTTTCGGACAGGCCTCCCCAATGAGCAGTTCTTC. The encoded protein is CASSFRTGLPNEQFF.

CDR3 amino acids: CASSGSRSYPYEQYF. CDR3 DNA: TGCGCCAGCAGTGGTTCTAGGAGCTACCCATACGAGCAGTACTTC. The chain uses TRBV10-1 and TRBJ2-5, with D unclear. Gene TRBJ2-7 matches the end of the DNA better, so the J call may be wrong. CDR1 and CDR2 from the germline V gene are WNHNN and SYGVQD (reference sequence). This CDR3 is 15 amino acids long.

V is TRBV30 and J is TRBJ1-4; 8 bases agree with TRBD1. Germline V CDR1 and CDR2: GTSNPN, SVGIG (reference sequence). Losses at the gene ends were 5 bases for V and 5 bases for J; bases not matched to a gene: 4. This CDR3 spans 13 amino acids. CDR3 region: CAWARDRNEKLFF. As DNA, the CDR3 is TGTGCCTGGGCCCGGGACAGGAATGAAAAACTGTTTTTT.

V is TRBV30 and J is TRBJ2-3; D is uncertain. The CDR3 covers 17 residues. CDR1 is GTSNPN, CDR2 SVGIG, per germline (reference sequence). With 0 bases removed from V and 0 bases from J, the gap between germline ends came to 16 bases. CDR3 DNA sequence: TGTGCCTGGAGTGTACGTCTGGCGGCGACTAGCACAGATACGCAGTATTTT. It codes for CAWSVRLAATSTDTQYF.

The J gene is TRBJ1-1, the V gene TRBV5-4; 7 positions agree with TRBD1. The CDR3 has 13 amino acids. With 0 bases clipped from V and 6 bases from J, the junction kept 2 bases outside the gene matches. From germline, CDR1 is SGHNT and CDR2 YYREEE (reference sequence). Written as DNA, the CDR3 is TGTGCCAGCAGCTTGGAGGGGGCGGCTGAAGCTTTCTTT. Its protein is CASSLEGAAEAFF. Using reference TRBV5-4 and TRBJ1-1 for the parts outside the CDR3, the full variable domain is ETGVTQSPTHLIKTRGQQVTLRCSSQSGHNTVSWYQQALGQGPQFIFQYYREEENGRGNFPPRFSGLQFPNYSSELNVNALELDDSALYLCASSLEGAAEAFFGQGTRLTVV.

J is TRBJ1-5 and V is TRBV7-8; TRBD1 aligns across 10 bases. The CDR3 contains 15 residues. J was trimmed by 4 bases and V by 5 bases; bases with no gene match: 5. Germline CDR1 SGHVS, CDR2 FQNEAQ. The CDR3 protein is CASSQGTGENQPQHF. As DNA, the CDR3 is TGTGCCAGCAGCCAGGGGACAGGGGAAAATCAGCCCCAGCATTTT.

This clone was counted between two and nine times. The V and J genes are TRBV4-1 and TRBJ2-1; 16 bases are shared with TRBD2. The length of the CDR3 is 18 residues. V gave up 1 base and J gave up 8 bases; unmatched junction bases: 8. Germline lookup yields CDR1 MGHRA and CDR2 YSYEKL. CDR3 bases: TGCGCCAGCAGCCAAGGGGGACTAGCGGGGGGGTTTAGGGATGAGCAGTTCTTC. This gives the protein CASSQGGLAGGFRDEQFF.

This rearrangement joins TRBV7-9 to TRBJ2-1; D is uncertain. The CDR3 sequence is 12 residues long. V gave up 0 bases and J gave up 10 bases, with 7 bases separating them. CDR1 SEHNR and CDR2 FQNEAQ come from the germline V gene (reference sequence). For the CDR3, the DNA is TGTGCCAGCAGCTTAGCCCTTGAGGAGCAGTTCTTC. This encodes CASSLALEEQFF. The full variable domain, rest sourced from reference TRBV7-9 and TRBJ2-1, is DTGVSQNPRHKITKRGQNVTFRCDPISEHNRLYWYRQTLGQGPEFLTYFQNEAQLEKSRLLSDRFSAERPKGSFSTLEIQRTEQGDSAMYLCASSLALEEQFFGPGTRLTVL.

The V call is TRBV5-5, the J call TRBJ2-1, with D perhaps matching TRBD1 (5 bases). The V gene's germline CDR1 is SGHKS and CDR2 YYEKEE (reference sequence). The ends were cut back, 1 base at V and 1 base at J, with 9 bases in the middle. The CDR3 is 15 residues long. CDR3 coding DNA: TGTGCCAGCAGCTTGTTGCAGGGTTCCTACAATGAGCAGTTCTTC. It is translated as CASSLLQGSYNEQFF.

The V call is TRBV5-6, the J call TRBJ1-1; 12 nucleotides match TRBD1. Germline loops: CDR1 SGHDT, CDR2 YYEEEE. The CDR3 totals 14 residues. With 3 bases clipped from V and 7 bases from J, the junction kept 4 bases outside the gene matches. The CDR3 DNA reads TGTGCCAGCAGCTGGGGACAGGGGGCCTTTGAAGCTTTCTTT. This codes for CASSWGQGAFEAFF.